The 6 T cell receptor beta chains reported below all come from one sample, sequenced in a study of OX40 agonist ivuxolimab in advanced cancers. Library generation was performed with the immunoSEQ multiplex PCR assay. Imported from immuneACCESS, the table was reduced by TCRdb to in-frame sequences with V and J called. These copies leave out some clones; in studies compared against another copy, an unresolved V gene accounts for under half, and the cause of the remainder is not known. The table for this sample lists some 21,000 clones; approximately 77% of them were counted only once. The ten largest clones capture roughly a sixth of the sample. Material: CD4+ or CD8+ T cells sorted from blood, obtained in a trial of the OX40 agonist ivuxolimab. These receptors were collected from an adult with an advanced solid tumor such as melanoma, head and neck, liver or kidney cancer.

This chain links TRBV2 with TRBJ2-6; possibly TRBD1 for D (6 bases). Germline assignment: CDR1 SNHLY and CDR2 FYNNEI. The CDR3 has 17 amino acids. V dropped 0 bases and J dropped 2 bases, with 11 bases sitting between them. CDR3 sequence: CASSEAGQTTGANVLTF. The CDR3 DNA sequence: TGTGCCAGCAGTGAAGCGGGACAAACCACTGGGGCCAACGTCCTGACTTTC. Variable domain in full (rest from reference TRBV2 and TRBJ2-6): EPEVTQTPSHQVTQMGQEVILRCVPISNHLYFYWYRQILGQKVEFLVSFYNNEISEKSEIFDDQFSVERPDGSNFTLKIRSTKLEDSAMYFCASSEAGQTTGANVLTFGAGSRLTVL.

The chain recombines TRBV27 with TRBJ2-2; D is ambiguous. Germline assignment: CDR1 MNHEY and CDR2 SMNVEV (reference sequence). Between the trimmed V and J ends, which lost 1 base and 7 bases, there was a span of 13 bases. This CDR3 spans 15 amino acids. In DNA, the CDR3 is TGTGCCAGCAGTTTATTATCGGGTCCTATCGGGGAGCTGTTTTTT. It is translated as CASSLLSGPIGELFF.

About this clone itself: The sample has other DNA sequences that encode this CDR3 too. This chain links TRBV4-3 with TRBJ2-3; 10 bases agree with TRBD1. J gave up 3 bases and V 4 bases, and 4 bases lay outside the gene matches. This CDR3 region has 15 residues. Germline V lookup: CDR1 LGHNA, CDR2 YSLEER. The CDR3 coding sequence is TGCGCCAGCAGCCCCGGGACAGGGGAAACAGATACGCAGTATTTT. The encoded protein is CASSPGTGETDTQYF.

This chain links TRBV15 with TRBJ1-5, with 7 bases identical to TRBD1. This CDR3 comprises 19 residues. CDR1 LNHNV and CDR2 YYDKDF come from the germline V gene (reference sequence). V lost 5 bases and J lost 0; bases outside the gene matches: 16. The CDR3 DNA reads TGTGCCACCAGCTCCAATCCGGGACAGAGAATTTTTAGCAATCAGCCCCAGCATTTT. This gives the protein CATSSNPGQRIFSNQPQHF.

The rearrangement links TRBV4-1 to TRBJ2-5, with 7 bases that match TRBD2. Unmatched junction bases numbered 9, after V lost 0 bases and J lost 5 bases. Germline V lookup: CDR1 MGHRA, CDR2 YSYEKL. This CDR3 has 16 amino acids. CDR3 bases: TGCGCCAGCAGCCAAGATCACGCGGGAGCGGGGGAGACCCAGTACTTC. This codes for CASSQDHAGAGETQYF.

This clone was detected only a few times. The chain joins TRBV15 to TRBJ1-2, with D hard to call. The CDR3 contains 15 residues. Germline V gene lookup returns CDR1 LNHNV and CDR2 YYDKDF (reference sequence). Trimming pared 2 bases from V and 8 bases from J, leaving 18 bases between. The CDR3 sequence: CATSRSDEGVGGYTF. The CDR3 bases are TGTGCCACCAGCAGATCCGACGAGGGTGTTGGGGGCTACACCTTC.